This paragraph covers one T cell receptor beta chain sequence. The data originate from a study of blood T cell repertoires in COVID-19. Sequencing was performed with immunoSEQ multiplex PCR; in TCRdb, only in-frame clones are kept and a portion is missing. The sample gives 200,000 to 250,000 clones, 75% to 85% of which show up once; about 1.3% is in the top ten. Looked up from germline, CDR1 is LNHDA and CDR2 is SQIVND (reference sequence). The CDR3 covers 13 residues. Deletions cut 2 bases from V and 1 base from J, with 5 bases between. The sequencing sample was made of peripheral blood. The chain couples TRBV19 to TRBJ2-5; no definite D call. This TCR derives from a woman aged 25 to 39 with COVID-19, enrolled during active disease. The CDR3 coding sequence is TGTGCCAGTAGTATAAACATCCAAGAGACCCAGTACTTC. It is translated as CASSINIQETQYF.